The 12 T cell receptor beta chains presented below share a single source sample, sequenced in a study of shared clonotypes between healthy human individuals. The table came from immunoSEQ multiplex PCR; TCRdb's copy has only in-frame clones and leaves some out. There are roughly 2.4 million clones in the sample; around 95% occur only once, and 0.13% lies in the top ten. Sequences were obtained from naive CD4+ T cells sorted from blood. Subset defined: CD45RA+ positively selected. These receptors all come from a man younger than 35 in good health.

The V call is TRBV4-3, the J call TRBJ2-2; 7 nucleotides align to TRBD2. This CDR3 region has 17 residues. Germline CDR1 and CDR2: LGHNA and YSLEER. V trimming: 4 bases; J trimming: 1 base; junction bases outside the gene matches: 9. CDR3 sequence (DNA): TGCGCCAGCAGCCGAGACGCGGGGGACGTGAACACCGGGGAGCTGTTTTTT. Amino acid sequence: CASSRDAGDVNTGELFF.

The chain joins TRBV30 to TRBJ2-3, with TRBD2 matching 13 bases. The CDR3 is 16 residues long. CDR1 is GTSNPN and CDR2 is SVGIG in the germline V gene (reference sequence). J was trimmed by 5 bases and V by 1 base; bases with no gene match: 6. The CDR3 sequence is CAWSEGLAGVVDTQYF. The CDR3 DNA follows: TGTGCCTGGAGTGAAGGACTAGCGGGAGTAGTAGATACGCAGTATTTT.

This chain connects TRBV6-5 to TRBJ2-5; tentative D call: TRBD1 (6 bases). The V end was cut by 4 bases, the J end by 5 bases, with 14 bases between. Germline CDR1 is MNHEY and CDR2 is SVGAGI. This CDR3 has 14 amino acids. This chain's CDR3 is CASSFLTGWETQYF. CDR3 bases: TGTGCCAGCAGTTTCTTGACAGGTTGGGAGACCCAGTACTTC.

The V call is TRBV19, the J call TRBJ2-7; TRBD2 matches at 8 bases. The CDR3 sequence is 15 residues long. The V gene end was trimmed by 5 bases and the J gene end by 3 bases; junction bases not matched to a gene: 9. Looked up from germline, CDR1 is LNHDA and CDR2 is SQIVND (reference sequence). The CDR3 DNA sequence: TGTGCCAGTAGTGTATTAGCGGGAACGGGCTACGAGCAGTACTTC. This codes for CASSVLAGTGYEQYF.

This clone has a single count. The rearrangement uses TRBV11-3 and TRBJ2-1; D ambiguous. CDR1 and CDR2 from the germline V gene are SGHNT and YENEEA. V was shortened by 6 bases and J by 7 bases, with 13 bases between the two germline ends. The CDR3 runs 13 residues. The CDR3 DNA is TGTGCCAGCAGTCGGCAGGAAGTAAATGAGCAGTTCTTC. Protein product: CASSRQEVNEQFF.

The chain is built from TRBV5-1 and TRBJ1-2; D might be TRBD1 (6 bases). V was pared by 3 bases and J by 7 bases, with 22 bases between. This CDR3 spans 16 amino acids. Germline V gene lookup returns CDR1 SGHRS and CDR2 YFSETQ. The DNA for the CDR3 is TGCGCCAGCAGCTCCGGCCCAATGGACAGCAGGGGTGGCTACACCTTC. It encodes CASSSGPMDSRGGYTF.

CDR3 sequence: CASSPIGPSSYEQYF. The CDR3 DNA reads TGTGCCAGTAGTCCGATTGGACCCTCCTCCTACGAGCAGTACTTC. The chain recombines TRBV19 with TRBJ2-7; D is unclear. Per germline, CDR1 LNHDA and CDR2 SQIVND (reference sequence). Trimming took off 5 bases at V and 0 bases at J, with 14 bases between the two ends. CDR3 size: 15 residues. Variable domain in full (rest from reference TRBV19 and TRBJ2-7): DGGITQSPKYLFRKEGQNVTLSCEQNLNHDAMYWYRQDPGQGLRLIYYSQIVNDFQKGDIAEGYSVSREKKESFPLTVTSAQKNPTAFYLCASSPIGPSSYEQYFGPGTRLTVT.

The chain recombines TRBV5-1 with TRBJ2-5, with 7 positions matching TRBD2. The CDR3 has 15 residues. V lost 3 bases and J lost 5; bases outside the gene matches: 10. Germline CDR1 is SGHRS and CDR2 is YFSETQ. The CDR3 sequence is CASSWRGTPGETQYF. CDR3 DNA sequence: TGCGCCAGCAGCTGGCGGGGGACCCCGGGCGAGACCCAGTACTTC.

This CDR3 is CASSQFLFWGLVYGYTF. In DNA, the CDR3 is TGTGCCAGCAGCCAATTCCTCTTCTGGGGGCTGGTCTATGGCTACACCTTC. This rearrangement joins TRBV14 to TRBJ1-2; a weak D match, TRBD1 (6 bases). Trimming took off 2 bases at V and 4 bases at J, with 20 bases between the two ends. CDR3 size: 17 residues. Germline values: CDR1 SGHDN, CDR2 FVKESK.

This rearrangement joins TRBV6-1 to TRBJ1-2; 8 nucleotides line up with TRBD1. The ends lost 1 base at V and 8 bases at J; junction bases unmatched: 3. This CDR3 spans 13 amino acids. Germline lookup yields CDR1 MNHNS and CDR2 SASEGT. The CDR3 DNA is TGTGCCAGCAGTGAAGGGACAGGGCGCGGCTACACCTTC. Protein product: CASSEGTGRGYTF.

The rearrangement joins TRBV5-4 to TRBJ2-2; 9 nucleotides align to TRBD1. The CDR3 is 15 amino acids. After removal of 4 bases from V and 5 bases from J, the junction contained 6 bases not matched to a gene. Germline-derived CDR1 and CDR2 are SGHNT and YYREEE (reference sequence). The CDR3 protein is CASSGTGTGTGELFF. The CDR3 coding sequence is TGTGCCAGCAGCGGGACCGGGACAGGGACCGGGGAGCTGTTTTTT. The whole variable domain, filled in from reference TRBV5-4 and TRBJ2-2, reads ETGVTQSPTHLIKTRGQQVTLRCSSQSGHNTVSWYQQALGQGPQFIFQYYREEENGRGNFPPRFSGLQFPNYSSELNVNALELDDSALYLCASSGTGTGTGELFFGEGSRLTVL.

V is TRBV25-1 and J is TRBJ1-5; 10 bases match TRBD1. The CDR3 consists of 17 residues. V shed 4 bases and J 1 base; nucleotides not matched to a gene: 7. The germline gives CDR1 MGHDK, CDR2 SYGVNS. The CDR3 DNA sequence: TGTGCCAGCAGTGGTAACCGGGACAGGGGAAGCAATCAGCCCCAGCATTTT. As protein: CASSGNRDRGSNQPQHF.